This T cell receptor beta chain derives from a study of radiation and T cells in renal cell carcinoma. The study's findings and limits: Baseline intratumoral clonotype presence is unknown without pretreatment biopsies.

CDR3 length equals 13 residues. The V segment lost 6 bases and the J segment 4 bases; nucleotides outside the gene matches: 8. Germline CDR1 reads SQVTM; CDR2 reads ANQGSEA. This clone was detected once. Antigen: not known. The data were produced by immunoSEQ multiplex PCR, yet TCRdb's version contains in-frame clones alone and is incomplete. The table records about 59,000 clones, just under 80% of them present only once. Time point noted: baseline pretreatment blood. Treatment of the sample: 15 Gy SBRT to primary tumor, nephrectomy 4 weeks later. This clonotype was obtained from a man between 60 and 75 years old with renal cell carcinoma. The sample here was blood, taken from a patient whose treatment included radiotherapy and nephrectomy. This chain connects TRBV29-1 to TRBJ2-5, with 7 nucleotides matching TRBD1. This chain's CDR3 is CSVRQGGVETQYF. CDR3 DNA sequence: TGCAGCGTCCGACAGGGTGGGGTAGAGACCCAGTACTTC.